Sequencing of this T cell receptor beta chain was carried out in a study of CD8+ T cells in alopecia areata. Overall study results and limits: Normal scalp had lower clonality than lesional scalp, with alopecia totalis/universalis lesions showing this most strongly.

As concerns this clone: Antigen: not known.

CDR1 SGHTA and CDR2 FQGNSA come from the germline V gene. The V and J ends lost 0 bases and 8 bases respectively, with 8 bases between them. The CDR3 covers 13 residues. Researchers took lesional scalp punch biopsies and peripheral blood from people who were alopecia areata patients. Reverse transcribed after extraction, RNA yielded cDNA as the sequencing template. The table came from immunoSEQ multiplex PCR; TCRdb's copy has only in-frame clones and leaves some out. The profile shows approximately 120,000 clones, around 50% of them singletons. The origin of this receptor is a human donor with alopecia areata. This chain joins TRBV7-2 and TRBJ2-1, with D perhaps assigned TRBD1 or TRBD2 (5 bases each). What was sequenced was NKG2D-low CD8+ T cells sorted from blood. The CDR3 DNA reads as TGTGCCAGCAGCTTAGCGGGGGTTTATGAGCAGTTCTTC. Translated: CASSLAGVYEQFF. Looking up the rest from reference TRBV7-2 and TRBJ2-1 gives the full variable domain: GAGVSQSPSNKVTEKGKDVELRCDPISGHTALYWYRQSLGQGLEFLIYFQGNSAPDKSGLPSDRFSAERTGGSVSTLTIQRTQQEDSAVYLCASSLAGVYEQFFGPGTRLTVL.